The 5 T cell receptor beta chains presented below share a single source sample, sequenced in a study of cytomegalovirus exposure and HLA in healthy donors. PCR used 60 Vbeta primers and 13 Jbeta primers. The data were produced by immunoSEQ multiplex PCR, yet TCRdb's version contains in-frame clones alone and is incomplete. The data contain some 120,000 clones, around 72% of them singletons. Specimen: PBMCs. The receptors here all came from a woman between 40 and 50 years old in good health and CMV-seropositive.

The chain employs TRBV7-2 and TRBJ2-6; no firm D call. V shed 5 bases and J shed 0 bases, with 8 bases lying between them. Germline CDR1 is SGHTA and CDR2 is FQGNSA. This CDR3 has 15 residues. The CDR3 DNA follows: TGTGCCAGCAGCCCCTTTTACTCTGGGGCCAACGTCCTGACTTTC. It codes for CASSPFYSGANVLTF.

The chain uses TRBV5-1 and TRBJ1-2; 8 nucleotides match TRBD1. V trimming: 3 bases; J trimming: 4 bases; junction bases outside the gene matches: 8. CDR3 length equals 15 residues. The germline V gene has CDR1 SGHRS and CDR2 YFSETQ. For the CDR3, the DNA is TGCGCCAGCAGCTACCTACCCCAGGGGGCCTATGGCTACACCTTC. Its translation: CASSYLPQGAYGYTF.

V usage is TRBV5-4 and J usage is TRBJ2-5; the match to TRBD2 covers 12 bases. Germline V gene data show CDR1 as SGHNT and CDR2 as YYREEE (reference sequence). The CDR3 sequence is 16 residues long. V trimming: 4 bases; J trimming: 3 bases; junction bases outside the gene matches: 7. The CDR3 spells CASSRRTSGTKETQYF. The CDR3, as DNA: TGTGCCAGCAGCCGCCGGACTAGCGGGACGAAAGAGACCCAGTACTTC.

The rearrangement joins TRBV2 to TRBJ2-1; D is undetermined. CDR3 length equals 12 residues. Germline CDR1 is SNHLY and CDR2 is FYNNEI. The V end was cut by 7 bases, the J end by 8 bases, with 12 bases between. The DNA of the CDR3 is TGTGCCAGCAAAGAGCGACCCTATGAGCAGTTCTTC. Translating it yields CASKERPYEQFF.

V is TRBV11-2 and J is TRBJ2-5; weak D call: TRBD1 (7 bases). The V gene's germline CDR1 is SGHAT and CDR2 FQNNGV. The V end lost 5 bases, the J end lost 5 bases, and 18 bases lay between the germline ends. The CDR3 is 15 residues long. The CDR3 reads CASSPPWTGGETQYF. DNA for the CDR3: TGTGCCAGCAGCCCTCCCTGGACAGGAGGGGAGACCCAGTACTTC.